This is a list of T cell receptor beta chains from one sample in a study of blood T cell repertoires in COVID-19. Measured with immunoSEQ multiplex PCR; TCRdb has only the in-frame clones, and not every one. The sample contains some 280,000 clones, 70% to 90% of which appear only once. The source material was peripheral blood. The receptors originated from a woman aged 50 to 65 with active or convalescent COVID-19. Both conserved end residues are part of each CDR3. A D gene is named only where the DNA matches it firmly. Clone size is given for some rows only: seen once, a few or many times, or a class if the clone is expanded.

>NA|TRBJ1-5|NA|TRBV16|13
CASLQGTGQPQHF
TGTGCCAGCCTGCAGGGGACGGGTCAGCCCCAGCATTTT
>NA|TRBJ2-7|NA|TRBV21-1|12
CASPSGFHEQYF
TGTGCCAGCCCATCGGGGTTCCACGAGCAGTACTTC
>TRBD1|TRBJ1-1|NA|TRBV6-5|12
CASTRRGDRAFF
TGTGCCAGCACACGCAGGGGGGATCGAGCTTTCTTT
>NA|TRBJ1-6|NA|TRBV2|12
CASRRFASPLHF
TGTGCCAGCAGGAGGTTTGCTTCACCCCTCCACTTT
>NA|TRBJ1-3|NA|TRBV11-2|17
CASSLGERTETWNTIYF
TGTGCCAGCAGCTTAGGTGAACGGACAGAAACATGGAACACCATATATTTT
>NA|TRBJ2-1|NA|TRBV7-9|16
CASSLARRSSYNEQFF
TGTGCCAGCAGCTTAGCCAGGAGGAGCTCCTACAATGAGCAGTTCTTC
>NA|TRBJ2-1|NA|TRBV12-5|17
CASGPRGGLSSYNEQFF
TGTGCTAGTGGGCCCCGAGGAGGGTTAAGTTCCTACAATGAGCAGTTCTTC
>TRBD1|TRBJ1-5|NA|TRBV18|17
CASSPYIGTGYDQPQHF
TGTGCCAGCTCACCATATATCGGGACAGGGTACGATCAGCCCCAGCATTTT
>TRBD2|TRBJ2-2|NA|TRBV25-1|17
CASSEPSGRENTGELFF
TGTGCCAGCAGTGAACCTAGCGGGAGGGAAAACACCGGGGAGCTGTTTTTT
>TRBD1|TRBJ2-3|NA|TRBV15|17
CATSRDSRTGGTDTQYF
TGTGCCACCAGCAGAGATTCACGGACAGGGGGCACAGATACGCAGTATTTT
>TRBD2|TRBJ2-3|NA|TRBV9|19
CASSPTGTSGSIGTDTQYF
TGTGCCAGCAGCCCTACCGGGACTAGCGGGAGTATCGGCACAGATACGCAGTATTTT
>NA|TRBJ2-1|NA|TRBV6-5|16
CASSSHPGSSYNEQFF
TGTGCCAGCAGTTCCCACCCGGGGAGCTCCTACAATGAGCAGTTCTTC
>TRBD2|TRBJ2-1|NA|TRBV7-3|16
CASSPETSGSPNEQFF
TGTGCCAGCAGCCCAGAGACTAGCGGGAGTCCCAATGAGCAGTTCTTC
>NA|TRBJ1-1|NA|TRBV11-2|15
CASSFLGGGRTEAFF
TGTGCCAGCAGCTTCCTCGGGGGGGGGAGGACTGAAGCTTTCTTT
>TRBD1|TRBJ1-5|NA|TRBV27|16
CASSNLGQGVNQPQHF
TGTGCCAGCAGCAACTTGGGACAGGGGGTCAATCAGCCCCAGCATTTT
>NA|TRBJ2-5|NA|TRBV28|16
CASSSPGLSRSETQYF
TGTGCCAGCAGTTCCCCGGGACTGTCCCGGAGCGAGACCCAGTACTTC
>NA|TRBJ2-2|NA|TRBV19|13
CASREGVVGELFF
TGTGCCAGTAGGGAAGGAGTGGTCGGGGAGCTGTTTTTT
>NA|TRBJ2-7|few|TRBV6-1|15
CASSEGGLAPYEQYF
TGTGCCAGCAGTGAAGGAGGTCTAGCTCCCTACGAGCAGTACTTC
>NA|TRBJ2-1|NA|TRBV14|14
CASSQDDPGSPTFF
TGTGCCAGCAGCCAAGATGATCCCGGGAGCCCGACATTCTTC
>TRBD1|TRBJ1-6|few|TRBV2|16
CASSPRRGGNYSPLHF
TGTGCCAGCAGCCCTCGGAGAGGGGGCAATTATTCACCCCTCCACTTT
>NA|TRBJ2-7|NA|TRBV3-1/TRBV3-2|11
CASSQAQKQYF
TGTGCCAGCAGCCAAGCACAGAAGCAGTACTTC
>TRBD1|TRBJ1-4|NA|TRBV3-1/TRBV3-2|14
CASSQGRGLEKLFF
TGTGCCAGCAGCCAAGGGAGGGGGCTTGAAAAACTGTTTTTT
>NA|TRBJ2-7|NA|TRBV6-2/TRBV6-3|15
CASSPSTLGPYEQYF
TGTGCCAGCAGCCCGTCGACACTCGGTCCCTACGAGCAGTACTTC
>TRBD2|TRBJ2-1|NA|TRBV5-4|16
CASSPRLAGVGNEQFF
TGTGCCAGCAGCCCAAGACTAGCGGGAGTCGGTAATGAGCAGTTCTTC